Presented here are 9 T cell receptor beta chains from one specimen sequenced in a study of OX40 agonist ivuxolimab in advanced cancers. Data came from immunoSEQ multiplex PCR; TCRdb stores just in-frame clones and leaves some out. The sample consists of roughly 100,000 clones, over 80% of them appearing once. Sequenced here: CD4+ or CD8+ T cells sorted from blood, sampled in a trial of the OX40 agonist ivuxolimab. All receptors derive from an adult with an advanced solid tumor such as melanoma, head and neck, liver or kidney cancer.

The chain recombines TRBV7-8 with TRBJ1-1; 9 bases align to TRBD1. The CDR3 spans 15 residues. In germline, CDR1 is SGHVS, CDR2 FQNEAQ. Trimming took 5 bases from V and 5 from J; bases not matched to a gene: 9. CDR3 residues: CASSKRTGEGTEAFF. CDR3 in DNA: TGTGCCAGCAGCAAACGGACAGGGGAAGGTACTGAAGCTTTCTTT.

The chain is built from TRBV5-6 and TRBJ2-7; weak D call: TRBD2 (6 bases). The V end was cut by 3 bases, the J end by 2 bases, with 12 bases between. Looked up from germline, CDR1 is SGHDT and CDR2 is YYEEEE. The CDR3 is 14 amino acids. The CDR3 is CASSSEGSAYEQYF. The CDR3, as DNA: TGTGCCAGCAGCTCGGAGGGGTCGGCCTACGAGCAGTACTTC. The full variable domain, rest sourced from reference TRBV5-6 and TRBJ2-7, is DAGVTQSPTHLIKTRGQQVTLRCSPKSGHDTVSWYQQALGQGPQFIFQYYEEEERQRGNFPDRFSGHQFPNYSSELNVNALLLGDSALYLCASSSEGSAYEQYFGPGTRLTVT.

The rearrangement uses TRBV4-1 and TRBJ2-2; D not certain. Trimming took 8 bases from V and 7 from J, leaving 14 bases between them. This CDR3 is built from 13 residues. Germline CDR1 MGHRA, CDR2 YSYEKL. This CDR3 reads CASGLRQYGELFF. As DNA, the CDR3 is TGCGCCAGCGGTCTACGACAATACGGGGAGCTGTTTTTT.

V is TRBV7-3 and J is TRBJ2-5; 9 nucleotides agree with TRBD1. Germline CDR1 and CDR2: SGHTA and FQGTGA. Germline trimming cut 4 bases from V and 1 base from J; bases unmatched to any gene: 1. The CDR3 is made up of 14 amino acids. The CDR3 here is CASSSTGGQETQYF. In DNA, the CDR3 is TGTGCCAGCAGCTCGACAGGGGGCCAAGAGACCCAGTACTTC.

The chain is built from TRBV7-9 and TRBJ2-2, with D perhaps matching TRBD2 (6 bases). V gave up 11 bases and J gave up 5 bases, with 18 bases separating them. The CDR3 totals 14 residues. Germline CDR1 is SEHNR and CDR2 is FQNEAQ (reference sequence). The CDR3 here is CAPWGTSSTGELFF. CDR3 DNA sequence: TGTGCCCCATGGGGTACTAGCTCTACCGGGGAGCTGTTTTTT.

This clone has a handful of counts. The chain carries TRBV21-1 and TRBJ2-6; the table assigns TRBD1, which was not confirmed against the DNA. TRBV21-1 is described as a pseudogene. The CDR3 has 19 residues. The CDR3 DNA follows: TGTGCCAGCAGCAAAGCCCCGGACAGTGATCACTCTGGGGCCAACGTCCTGACTTTC. It codes for CASSKAPDSDHSGANVLTF.

V is TRBV19 and J is TRBJ1-1; D perhaps matches TRBD1 (6 bases). Germline V gene lookup returns CDR1 LNHDA and CDR2 SQIVND (reference sequence). The CDR3 consists of 12 residues. V was pared by 8 bases and J by 6 bases, with 13 bases between. The CDR3 loop is CASRRGEAEAFF. CDR3 in DNA: TGTGCCAGTCGCAGGGGTGAGGCTGAAGCTTTCTTT.

V and J are TRBV13 and TRBJ2-7; 7 bases fit TRBD1. CDR3 length: 16 amino acids. Germline assignment: CDR1 PRHDT and CDR2 FYEKMQ (reference sequence). V was pared by 2 bases and J by 4 bases, with 11 bases of the junction left unmatched. DNA of the CDR3: TGTGCCAGCAGCTTAATGGGACAGAGGGCGGCTTACGAGCAGTACTTC. This gives the protein CASSLMGQRAAYEQYF.

The chain joins TRBV30 to TRBJ2-7, with TRBD2 matching over 11 bases. V lost 4 bases to trimming and J lost 6 bases; unmatched junction nucleotides: 11. The germline CDR1 and CDR2 sequences are GTSNPN and SVGIG (reference sequence). The CDR3 spans 15 residues. CDR3: CAWNTGASGRSEQYF. The CDR3 nucleotides read TGTGCCTGGAATACGGGGGCTAGCGGGAGGAGCGAGCAGTACTTC.